This T cell receptor (beta chain) was obtained from a study of T cells after yellow fever vaccination. Study-level results: Abundant bulk-population clonotypes could contaminate the FACS-sorted repertoires. Though weaker, the secondary response peaked faster, on day 5 versus 15. The CD4 and CD8 compartments had a small share of their clonotypes in common.

In its sample, this clonotype was seen a few times. Its antigen is unknown. Generation of TCR cDNA used 5'RACE template switching (which added a universal primer site and UMIs). TCRdb re-called the 5' RACE reads through MiXCR, storing one row per CDR3 protein. This sample has roughly 250,000 distinct CDR3 sequences, with under 15% found just once. This TCR came from a man younger than 40 who received the YFV17D yellow fever vaccine. The sample was CD4+ T cells sorted from PBMCs, taken 45 days after the yellow fever booster vaccination.

The CDR3 nucleotides are TGTGCCAGCAGCTTATATCCCGGGGGGGAGACCCAGTACTTC. As protein: CASSLYPGGETQYF. V is TRBV7-9 and J is TRBJ2-5, with 7 bases matching TRBD2. V gave up 2 bases and J gave up 5 bases; unmatched junction bases: 5. Looked up from germline, CDR1 is SEHNR and CDR2 is FQNEAQ (reference sequence). CDR3 size: 14 residues.